The present T cell receptor beta chain was sequenced within a study of type 1 regulatory T cells. Overall study context: T-allo10 is an in vitro-generated, Tr1-enriched CD4 T cell product specific for alloantigen.

TCRdb reprocessed the reads with MiXCR, giving one entry per CDR3 protein. The sample lists over 90,000 distinct CDR3 sequences, 25% to 40% occurring once. V lost 6 bases and J lost 2; bases outside the gene matches: 4. The CDR3 spans 13 residues. Germline V gene sequence: CDR1 MNHEY, CDR2 SVGEGT. The TCR sequence derives from a human donor in good health. The rearrangement links TRBV6-2 or TRBV6-3 to TRBJ2-7; 7 nucleotides line up with TRBD2. Sequenced material: CD4+ T cells, either the whole sample or a sorted fraction (not recorded which). DNA for the CDR3: TGTGCCAGCAGACCCGGGGGGACCTACGAGCAGTACTTC. It codes for CASRPGGTYEQYF.